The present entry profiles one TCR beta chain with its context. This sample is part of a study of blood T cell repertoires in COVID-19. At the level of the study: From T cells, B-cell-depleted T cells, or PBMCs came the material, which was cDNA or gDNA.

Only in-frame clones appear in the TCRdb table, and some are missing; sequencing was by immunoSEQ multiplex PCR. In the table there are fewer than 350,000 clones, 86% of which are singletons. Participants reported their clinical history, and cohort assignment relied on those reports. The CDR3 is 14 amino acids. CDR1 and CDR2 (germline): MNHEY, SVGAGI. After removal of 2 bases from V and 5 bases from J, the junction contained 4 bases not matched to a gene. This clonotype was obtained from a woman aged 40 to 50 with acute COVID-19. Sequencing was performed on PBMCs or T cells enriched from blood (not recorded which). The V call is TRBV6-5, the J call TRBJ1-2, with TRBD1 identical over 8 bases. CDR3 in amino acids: CASSYPDREYGYTF. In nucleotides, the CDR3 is TGTGCCAGCAGTTACCCGGACAGGGAATATGGCTACACCTTC.